A selection of T cell receptor beta chains follows, all from one sample in a study of beta chain features in type 1 diabetes. The method was immunoSEQ multiplex PCR; TCRdb's version includes in-frame clones alone and lacks a portion of them. Among a few hundred thousand clones listed, roughly a tenth were seen once. Sequenced input: central memory CD4+ T cells from blood. Receptors originate from a man between 25 and 39 years old with type 1 diabetes. Both conserved end residues are part of each CDR3. Fields, in order: D gene, J gene, V gene, clone size, CDR3 protein, CDR3 DNA. A D gene is named only where the DNA matches it firmly. Clone size appears in some rows only: once, few, many, or a class for an expanded clone.

>-|TRBJ2-7|TRBV21-1|few
CASSKEWERGYEQYF
TGTGCCAGCAGCAAAGAATGGGAGCGGGGCTACGAGCAGTACTTC
>-|TRBJ1-4|TRBV4-1|few
CASSLRGNAPGDEKLFF
TGCGCCAGCAGCCTACGGGGGAACGCCCCAGGAGATGAAAAACTGTTTTTT
>-|TRBJ1-3|TRBV5-4|-
CASSLDGNTIYF
TGTGCCAGCAGCCTGGACGGAAACACCATATATTTT
>TRBD1|TRBJ2-5|TRBV7-9|-
CASSRPTGGETQYF
TGTGCCAGCAGCCGCCCTACAGGGGGGGAGACCCAGTACTTC
>TRBD1|TRBJ2-1|TRBV2|-
CASRIGQGYNEQFF
TGTGCCAGCAGGATAGGACAGGGATACAATGAGCAGTTCTTC
>-|TRBJ2-7|TRBV6-5|few
CASTGPSYEQYF
TGTGCCAGTACGGGACCTAGTTACGAGCAGTACTTC
>-|TRBJ2-2|TRBV10-3|many
CAITGDRNKYTGELFF
TGTGCCATCACAGGGGACCGAAACAAGTACACCGGGGAGCTGTTTTTT
>TRBD2|TRBJ2-1|TRBV18|-
CASSPLLAGAGNEQFF
TGTGCCAGCTCACCATTACTAGCGGGAGCCGGGAATGAGCAGTTCTTC
>-|TRBJ1-3|TRBV6-5|few
CASRKQGLGNTIYF
TGTGCCAGCAGGAAACAGGGCCTTGGAAACACCATATATTTT
>TRBD1|TRBJ2-7|TRBV6-6|few
CASSDGQGATYEQYF
TGTGCCAGCAGTGACGGACAGGGGGCCACCTACGAGCAGTACTTC
>TRBD1|TRBJ2-5|TRBV5-6|-
CASSLAYQGEETQYF
TGTGCCAGCAGCTTGGCTTACCAGGGGGAAGAGACCCAGTACTTC
>-|TRBJ2-7|TRBV2|few
CASSGSGPEQYF
TGTGCCAGCAGTGGTTCAGGCCCCGAGCAGTACTTC
>-|TRBJ2-5|TRBV14|few
CASSQVLQETQYF
TGTGCCAGCAGCCAGGTCCTCCAAGAGACCCAGTACTTC
>-|TRBJ2-7|TRBV4-1|many
CASSQDSPAYEQYF
TGCGCCAGCAGCCAAGATTCCCCAGCCTACGAGCAGTACTTC
>TRBD2|TRBJ2-1|TRBV5-4|-
CASSLGTSSSYNEQFF
TGTGCCAGCAGCTTGGGGACTAGCAGCTCCTACAATGAGCAGTTCTTC
>TRBD1|TRBJ2-2|TRBV11-2|-
CASSLGQYTGELFF
TGTGCCAGCAGCTTGGGACAGTACACCGGGGAGCTGTTTTTT